What follows are 13 T cell receptor beta chains derived from one specimen sequenced in a study of identifying expanded T cells in peripheral blood. Clones were sequenced by immunoSEQ multiplex PCR, and TCRdb holds only the in-frame ones, with some missing. This sample has 45,000 to 65,000 clones, with roughly 82% found just once. Source material: blood. These receptors were taken from a person aged 18-70 years in good health.

The V call is TRBV9, the J call TRBJ2-1; weak D call: TRBD1 (6 bases). The germline gives CDR1 SGDLS, CDR2 YYNGEE. The CDR3 spans 15 residues. V was trimmed by 2 bases and J by 2 bases, leaving 11 bases between them. The CDR3 spells CASSVRGVAYNEQFF. The CDR3 DNA sequence: TGTGCCAGCAGCGTCAGGGGCGTAGCCTACAATGAGCAGTTCTTC.

The chain joins TRBV14 to TRBJ2-6; possible D gene TRBD1, 5 bases. The V and J ends lost 3 bases and 4 bases respectively, with 10 bases between them. This CDR3 is built from 15 residues. Germline V gene data show CDR1 as SGHDN and CDR2 as FVKESK. CDR3 coding DNA: TGTGCCAGCAGCCAGTTGACAGCGGGGGCCAACGTCCTGACTTTC. It is translated as CASSQLTAGANVLTF.

The chain links TRBV9 to TRBJ2-1, with a possible D match to TRBD2 (5 bases). Germline-derived CDR1 and CDR2 are SGDLS and YYNGEE. This CDR3 is built from 15 residues. Deletions cut 2 bases from V and 2 bases from J, with 11 bases between. CDR3: CASSVQWETYNEQFF. CDR3 nucleotide sequence: TGTGCCAGCAGCGTCCAGTGGGAGACCTACAATGAGCAGTTCTTC.

The J gene is TRBJ1-5, the V gene TRBV19, with D possibly TRBD1 on 5 matching bases. The CDR3 is 15 amino acids. The V end lost 6 bases, the J end lost 7 bases, and 19 bases lay between the germline ends. The germline CDR1 and CDR2 sequences are LNHDA and SQIVND (reference sequence). CDR3 residues: CASRKREGGVQPQHF. The CDR3, as DNA: TGTGCCAGTAGAAAGAGGGAAGGAGGGGTCCAGCCCCAGCATTTT. The entire variable domain, with the rest obtained from reference TRBV19 and TRBJ1-5, is as follows: DGGITQSPKYLFRKEGQNVTLSCEQNLNHDAMYWYRQDPGQGLRLIYYSQIVNDFQKGDIAEGYSVSREKKESFPLTVTSAQKNPTAFYLCASRKREGGVQPQHFGDGTRLSIL.

This clone was recorded only once. This chain links TRBV30 with TRBJ1-5; a weak D match, TRBD1 (5 bases). The V gene lost 2 bases and the J gene lost 3 bases, with 14 bases spanning the gap. Per germline, CDR1 GTSNPN and CDR2 SVGIG (reference sequence). The CDR3 spans 15 residues. The CDR3 DNA reads TGTGCCTGGAGTATGAAGGGGCTCTACAATCAGCCCCAGCATTTT. It codes for CAWSMKGLYNQPQHF.

The table lists this clone with a few counts. This rearrangement joins TRBV7-9 to TRBJ2-2; 9 bases are a match to TRBD1. Germline lookup yields CDR1 SEHNR and CDR2 FQNEAQ (reference sequence). The CDR3 length is 15 residues. Losses at the gene ends were 4 bases for V and 6 bases for J; bases not matched to a gene: 6. CDR3 in amino acids: CASSSGTGRSGELFF. The CDR3 DNA reads TGTGCCAGCAGCTCCGGGACAGGGCGATCCGGGGAGCTGTTTTTT.

This chain joins TRBV5-5 and TRBJ1-1; D is undetermined. This CDR3 has 14 amino acids. Between the trimmed V and J ends, which lost 6 bases and 2 bases, there was a span of 14 bases. Germline V gene data show CDR1 as SGHKS and CDR2 as YYEKEE (reference sequence). In nucleotides, the CDR3 is TGTGCCAGCACCTTCTCCACCGAAAACACTGAAGCTTTCTTT. Translation: CASTFSTENTEAFF.

This clone was picked up one time. The chain is built from TRBV7-2 and TRBJ2-7; D ambiguous. The CDR3 length is 13 residues. Germline CDR1 SGHTA, CDR2 FQGNSA. Deletions cut 5 bases from V and 5 bases from J, with 13 bases between. CDR3 nucleotides: TGTGCCAGCAGCAAGCAGGTTATCGACGAGCAGTACTTC. Amino acid sequence: CASSKQVIDEQYF.

V gene TRBV15 combines with J gene TRBJ2-3; the match to TRBD2 covers 10 bases. Germline loops: CDR1 LNHNV, CDR2 YYDKDF (reference sequence). The CDR3 is 16 residues long. The trim removed 1 base at V and 0 bases at J, leaving 1 base unmatched. The DNA of the CDR3 is TGTGCCACCAGCAGAGGGACTAGCGGAAGCACAGATACGCAGTATTTT. This gives the protein CATSRGTSGSTDTQYF. Variable domain in full (rest from reference TRBV15 and TRBJ2-3): DAMVIQNPRYQVTQFGKPVTLSCSQTLNHNVMYWYQQKSSQAPKLLFHYYDKDFNNEADTPDNFQSRRPNTSFCFLDIRSPGLGDTAMYLCATSRGTSGSTDTQYFGPGTRLTVL.

This rearrangement joins TRBV15 to TRBJ2-1; D possibly corresponds to TRBD1 (6 bases). Trimming removed 5 bases from V and 3 bases from J, with 11 bases in between. The CDR3 contains 14 residues. Per the germline V gene, CDR1 is LNHNV and CDR2 is YYDKDF (reference sequence). This CDR3 is CATSWGTLYNEQFF. CDR3 sequence (DNA): TGTGCCACCAGCTGGGGGACACTCTACAATGAGCAGTTCTTC.

V and J are TRBV7-9 and TRBJ2-2; no clear D. V lost 6 bases, J lost 2 bases, and 10 bases lay in between. The germline V gene has CDR1 SEHNR and CDR2 FQNEAQ (reference sequence). The CDR3 is 14 amino acids. CDR3 sequence: CASRRTSNTGELFF. The CDR3 DNA follows: TGTGCCAGCAGACGGACCTCTAACACCGGGGAGCTGTTTTTT.

This clone was recorded a few times. The chain couples TRBV23-1 to TRBJ2-1; 8 bases agree with TRBD1. TRBV23-1 is an open reading frame whose function is uncertain. The CDR3 spans 12 residues. The junction had 3 bases not matched to a gene; V was cut back by 4 bases and J by 10 bases. CDR3 region: CASSPRTGEQFF. DNA of the CDR3: TGCGCCAGCAGTCCCAGGACAGGGGAGCAGTTCTTC.

This chain links TRBV30 with TRBJ2-5, with 10 positions matching TRBD1. V lost 7 bases, J lost 4 bases, and 9 bases stayed unmatched. This CDR3 has 14 residues. CDR1 is GTSNPN, CDR2 SVGIG, per germline (reference sequence). The CDR3 nucleotides read TGTGCCTTCTCGGGGGACAGGGGTCGAGAGACCCAGTACTTC. It specifies CAFSGDRGRETQYF.